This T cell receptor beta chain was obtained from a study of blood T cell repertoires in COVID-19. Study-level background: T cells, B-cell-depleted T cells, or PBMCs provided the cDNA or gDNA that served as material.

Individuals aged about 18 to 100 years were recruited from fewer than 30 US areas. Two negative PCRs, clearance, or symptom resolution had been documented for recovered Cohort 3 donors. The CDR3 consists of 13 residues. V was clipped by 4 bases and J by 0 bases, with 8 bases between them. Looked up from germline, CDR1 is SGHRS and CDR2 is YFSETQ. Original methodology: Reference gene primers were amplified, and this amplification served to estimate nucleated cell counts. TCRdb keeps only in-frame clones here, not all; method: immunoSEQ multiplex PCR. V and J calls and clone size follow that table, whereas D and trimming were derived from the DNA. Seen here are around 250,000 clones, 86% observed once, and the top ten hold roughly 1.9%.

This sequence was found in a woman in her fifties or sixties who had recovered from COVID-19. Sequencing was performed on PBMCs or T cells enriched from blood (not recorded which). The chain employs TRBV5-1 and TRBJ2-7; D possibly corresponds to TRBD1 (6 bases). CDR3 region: CASSDRFSYEQYF. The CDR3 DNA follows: TGCGCCAGCAGCGACAGGTTCTCCTACGAGCAGTACTTC.